This T cell receptor (beta chain) was retrieved from a study of cytomegalovirus exposure and HLA in healthy donors. Remarks on this clone: Its target is not known.

Despite likely unrecorded immune exposures, the donors were nominally healthy at the time of sampling. Whole-study findings and limits: V- and J-gene trimming of TCR beta was linked (in a later analysis) to a missense DCLRE1C variant. The authors later found HLA-associated TCR beta chains more clonally expanded than equally common others. Among immune exposure information, only CMV serostatus was available.

Both 60 Vbeta primers and 13 Jbeta primers went into the PCR. The data were produced by immunoSEQ multiplex PCR, yet TCRdb's version contains in-frame clones alone and is incomplete. The data hold about 160,000 clones, with 75% observed a single time. The CDR3 totals 12 residues. From germline, CDR1 is SGDLS and CDR2 YYNGEE. Trimming took 8 bases from V and 5 from J; bases not matched to a gene: 4. The TCR sequence derives from a woman aged 50 to 60 in good health and CMV-seropositive. The specimen was PBMCs. The chain couples TRBV9 to TRBJ1-1; TRBD1 agrees at 9 bases. In DNA, the CDR3 is TGTGCCAGTGGGACAGGGAAAACTGAAGCTTTCTTT. It is translated as CASGTGKTEAFF.